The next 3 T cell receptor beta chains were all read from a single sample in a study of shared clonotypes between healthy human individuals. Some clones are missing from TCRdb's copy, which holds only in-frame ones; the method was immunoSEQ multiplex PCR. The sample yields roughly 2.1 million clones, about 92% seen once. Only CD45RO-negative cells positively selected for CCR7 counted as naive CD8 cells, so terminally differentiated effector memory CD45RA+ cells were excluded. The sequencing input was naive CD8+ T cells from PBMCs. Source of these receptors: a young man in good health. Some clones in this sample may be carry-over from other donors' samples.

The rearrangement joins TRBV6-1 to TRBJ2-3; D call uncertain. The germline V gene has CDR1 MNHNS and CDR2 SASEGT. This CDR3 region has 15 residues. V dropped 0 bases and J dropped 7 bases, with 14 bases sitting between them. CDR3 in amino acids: CASSEAERRKYTQYF. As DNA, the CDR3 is TGTGCCAGCAGTGAAGCGGAGAGAAGGAAGTATACGCAGTATTTT.

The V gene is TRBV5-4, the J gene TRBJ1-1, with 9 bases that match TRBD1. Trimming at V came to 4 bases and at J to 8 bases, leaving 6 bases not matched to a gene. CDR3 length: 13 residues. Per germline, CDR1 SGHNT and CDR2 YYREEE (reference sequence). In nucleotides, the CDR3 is TGTGCCAGCAGCGACAACAGGGGGCCGGAAGCTTTCTTT. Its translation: CASSDNRGPEAFF.

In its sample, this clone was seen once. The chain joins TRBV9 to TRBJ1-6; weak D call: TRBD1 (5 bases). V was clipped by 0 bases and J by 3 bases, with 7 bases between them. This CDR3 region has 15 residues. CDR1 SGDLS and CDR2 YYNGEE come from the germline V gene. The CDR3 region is CASSVEGDYNSPLHF. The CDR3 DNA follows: TGTGCCAGCAGCGTAGAAGGGGACTATAATTCACCCCTCCACTTT. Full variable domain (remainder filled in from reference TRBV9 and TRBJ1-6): DSGVTQTPKHLITATGQRVTLRCSPRSGDLSVYWYQQSLDQGLQFLIQYYNGEERAKGNILERFSAQQFPDLHSELNLSSLELGDSALYFCASSVEGDYNSPLHFGNGTRLTVT.